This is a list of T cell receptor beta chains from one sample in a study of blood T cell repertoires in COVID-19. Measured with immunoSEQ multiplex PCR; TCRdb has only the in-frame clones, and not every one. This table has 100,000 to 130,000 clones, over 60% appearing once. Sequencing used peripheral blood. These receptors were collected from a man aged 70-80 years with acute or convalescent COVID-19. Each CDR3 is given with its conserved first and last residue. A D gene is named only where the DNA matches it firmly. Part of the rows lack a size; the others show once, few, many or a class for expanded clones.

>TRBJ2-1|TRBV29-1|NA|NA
TGCAGCGTTGATGGGATCGGACTCAATGAGCAGTTCTTC
CSVDGIGLNEQFF
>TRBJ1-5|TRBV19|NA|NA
TGTGCCAGTAGTGTATCTCGCGACTTTGCTCAGCCCCAGCATTTT
CASSVSRDFAQPQHF
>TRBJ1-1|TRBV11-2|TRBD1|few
TGTGCCAGCAGTCGTACCGGGACAGGGAAACTGAACACTGAAGCTTTCTTT
CASSRTGTGKLNTEAFF
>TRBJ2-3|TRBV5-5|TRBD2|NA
TGTGCCAGCAGCTTGACTAGCGGGCGCACAGATACGCAGTATTTT
CASSLTSGRTDTQYF
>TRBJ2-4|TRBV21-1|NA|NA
TGTGCCAGCAGCAACCGCTCGGGGGAGGGCAAAAACATTCAGTACTTC
CASSNRSGEGKNIQYF
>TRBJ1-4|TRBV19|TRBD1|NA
TGTGCCAGTAGCGATTGGGACAGGGCTGAAAAACTGTTTTTT
CASSDWDRAEKLFF
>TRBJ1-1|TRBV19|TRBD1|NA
TGTGCCAGTAGTCAGGGACAGCGGAACACTGAAGCTTTCTTT
CASSQGQRNTEAFF
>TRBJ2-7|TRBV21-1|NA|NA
NA
CASSKEWAAGIWDEQYF
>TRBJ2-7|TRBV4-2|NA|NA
TGTGCCAGCAGCCAAGACCAATCCGGAGGTTTAACTGTCTACGAGCAGTACTTC
CASSQDQSGGLTVYEQYF
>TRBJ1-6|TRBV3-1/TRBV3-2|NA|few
TGTGCCAGCAGCCCAACGTTAGGGGATTCGACCACCCTCCACTTT
CASSPTLGDSTTLHF
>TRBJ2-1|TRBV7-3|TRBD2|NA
TGTGCCAGCAGCTCCCGCGGGGCGGGGGGGCCTGAGCAGTTCTTC
CASSSRGAGGPEQFF
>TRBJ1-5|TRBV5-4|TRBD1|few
TGTGCCAGCAGCTTGGACAGGGGGCAAGGCAATCAGCCCCAGCATTTT
CASSLDRGQGNQPQHF
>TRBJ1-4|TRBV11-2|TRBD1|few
TGTGCCAGCAGCCAAACAGGGGGCTGGGAAAAACTGTTTTTT
CASSQTGGWEKLFF
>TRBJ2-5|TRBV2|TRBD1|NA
TGTGCCGGAGGGACAGGGAGGGAGACCCAGTACTTC
CAGGTGRETQYF
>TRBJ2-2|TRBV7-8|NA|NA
TGTGCCAGCAGCTCGTTGACAGGGAACACCGGGGAGCTGTTTTTT
CASSSLTGNTGELFF
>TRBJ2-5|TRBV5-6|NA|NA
TGTGCCAGCAGCTTGGAGTTCAGATTAGGGGCTGAAGAGACCCAGTACTTC
CASSLEFRLGAEETQYF
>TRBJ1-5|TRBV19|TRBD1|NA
TGTGCCAGTAGTATAGGACAGGGCCATCAGCCCCAGCATTTT
CASSIGQGHQPQHF
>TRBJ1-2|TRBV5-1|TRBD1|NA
TGCGCCAGCAGCCCATTCGGGGACAGCGCCTTAGCTAACTATGGCTACACCTTC
CASSPFGDSALANYGYTF
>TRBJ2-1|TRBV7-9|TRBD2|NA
TGTGCCAGCAGCCCGCGGGGGGGCAGTTTTAATGAGCAGTTCTTC
CASSPRGGSFNEQFF
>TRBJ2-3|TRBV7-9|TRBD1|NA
TGTGCCAGCACGAGGGACAGGGTCGAAGATACGCAGTATTTT
CASTRDRVEDTQYF
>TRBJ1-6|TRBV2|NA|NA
TGTGCCAGCAGTGAGAACAGGGTCGAGAGTAATTCACCCCTCCACTTT
CASSENRVESNSPLHF
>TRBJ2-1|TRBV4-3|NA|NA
TGCGCCAGCAGCCAAGTGAGCGGCTCCTACAATGAGCAGTTCTTC
CASSQVSGSYNEQFF
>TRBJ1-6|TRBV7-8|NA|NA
TGTGCCAGCAGCTTAGCGTCAGGGGCCACTAATTCACCCCTCCACTTT
CASSLASGATNSPLHF
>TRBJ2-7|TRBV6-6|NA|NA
TGTGCCAGCAGTTACGAGGTCTCCTACGAGCAGTACTTC
CASSYEVSYEQYF
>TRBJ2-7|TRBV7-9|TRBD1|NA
TGTGCCAGCAGCTTTTCGGGACAGGGGGCTTACGAGCAGTACTTC
CASSFSGQGAYEQYF
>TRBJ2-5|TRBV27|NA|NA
TGTGCCAGCAGTTTGAGAACGGGGGAGTATGAGACCCAGTACTTC
CASSLRTGEYETQYF